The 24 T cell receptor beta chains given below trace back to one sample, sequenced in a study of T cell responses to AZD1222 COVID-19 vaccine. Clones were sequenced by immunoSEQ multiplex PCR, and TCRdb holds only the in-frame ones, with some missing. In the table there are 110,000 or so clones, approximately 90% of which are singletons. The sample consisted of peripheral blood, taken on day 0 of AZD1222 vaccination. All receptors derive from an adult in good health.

CDR3 residues: CASSPGRGNEKLFF. The CDR3 DNA sequence: TGCGCCAGCAGCCCTGGGAGGGGTAATGAAAAACTGTTTTTT. The gene calls are TRBV5-1 and TRBJ1-4, with TRBD1 as a possible D gene (5 bases). The CDR3 contains 14 residues. Germline V gene lookup returns CDR1 SGHRS and CDR2 YFSETQ. Trimming cost V 4 bases and J 4 bases, with 11 bases left between them.

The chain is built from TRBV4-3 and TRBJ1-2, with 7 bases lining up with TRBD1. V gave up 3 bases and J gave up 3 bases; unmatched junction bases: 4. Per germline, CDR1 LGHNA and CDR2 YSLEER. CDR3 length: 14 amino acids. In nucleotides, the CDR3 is TGCGCCAGCAGCCAGGATACAGGGGACTATGGCTACACCTTC. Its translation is CASSQDTGDYGYTF.

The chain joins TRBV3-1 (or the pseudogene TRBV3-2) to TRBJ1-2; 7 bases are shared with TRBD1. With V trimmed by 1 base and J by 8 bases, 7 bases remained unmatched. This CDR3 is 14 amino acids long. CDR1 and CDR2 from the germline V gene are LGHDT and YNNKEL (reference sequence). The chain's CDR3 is CASSQAHRGGGYTF. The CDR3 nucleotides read TGTGCCAGCAGCCAAGCACACAGGGGCGGAGGCTACACCTTC.

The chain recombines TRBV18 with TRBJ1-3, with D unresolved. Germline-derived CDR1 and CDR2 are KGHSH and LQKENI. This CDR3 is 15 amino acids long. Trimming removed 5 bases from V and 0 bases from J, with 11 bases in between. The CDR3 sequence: CASSTTEGSGNTIYF. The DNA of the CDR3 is TGTGCCAGCTCAACCACCGAGGGCTCTGGAAACACCATATATTTT.

The CDR3 protein is CASSYSPTGPYEQYF. CDR3 in DNA: TGTGCCAGCAGTTATTCCCCGACAGGGCCCTACGAGCAGTACTTC. The rearrangement joins TRBV6-2 or TRBV6-3 to TRBJ2-7; TRBD1 matches 7 bases. This CDR3 has 15 amino acids. The ends lost 3 bases at V and 2 bases at J; junction bases unmatched: 7. Germline V gene lookup returns CDR1 MNHEY and CDR2 SVGEGT.

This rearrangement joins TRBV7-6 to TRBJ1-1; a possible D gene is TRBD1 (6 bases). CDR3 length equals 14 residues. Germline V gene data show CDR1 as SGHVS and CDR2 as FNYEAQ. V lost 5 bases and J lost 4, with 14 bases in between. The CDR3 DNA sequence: TGTGCCAGCAGCCCCGAACTAGGGGGCACTGAAGCTTTCTTT. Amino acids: CASSPELGGTEAFF.

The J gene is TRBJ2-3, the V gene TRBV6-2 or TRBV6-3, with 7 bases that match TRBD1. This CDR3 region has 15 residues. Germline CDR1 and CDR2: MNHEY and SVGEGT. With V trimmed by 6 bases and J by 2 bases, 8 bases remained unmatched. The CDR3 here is CASSATGSSTDTQYF. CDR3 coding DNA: TGTGCCAGCAGCGCGACAGGGTCATCCACAGATACGCAGTATTTT.

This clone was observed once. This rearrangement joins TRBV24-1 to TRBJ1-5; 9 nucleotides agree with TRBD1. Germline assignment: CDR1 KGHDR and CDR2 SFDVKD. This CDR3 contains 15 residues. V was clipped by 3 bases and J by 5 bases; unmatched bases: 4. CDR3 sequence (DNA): TGTGCCACCAGTGATGGGGACAGGGCGGATCAGCCCCAGCATTTT. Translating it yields CATSDGDRADQPQHF.

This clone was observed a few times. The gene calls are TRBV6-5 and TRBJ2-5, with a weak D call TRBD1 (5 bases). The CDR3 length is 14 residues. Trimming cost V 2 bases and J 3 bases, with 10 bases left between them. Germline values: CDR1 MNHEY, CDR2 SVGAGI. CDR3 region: CASSYAGQEETQYF. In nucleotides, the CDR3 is TGTGCCAGCAGTTACGCTGGACAAGAAGAGACCCAGTACTTC.

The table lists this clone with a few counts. The CDR3 spells CATSDLRGISTDTQYF. The DNA for the CDR3 is TGTGCCACCAGTGATTTGCGCGGGATTAGCACAGATACGCAGTATTTT. The chain carries TRBV24-1 and TRBJ2-3, with D perhaps matching TRBD2 (6 bases). V lost 0 bases and J 0 bases, leaving 9 bases between the germline ends. Per the germline V gene, CDR1 is KGHDR and CDR2 is SFDVKD. CDR3 length: 16 residues.

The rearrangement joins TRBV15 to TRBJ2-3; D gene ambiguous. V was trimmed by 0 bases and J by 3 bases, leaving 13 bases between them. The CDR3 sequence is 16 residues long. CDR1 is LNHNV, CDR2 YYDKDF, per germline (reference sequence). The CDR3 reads CATSRDGQATTDTQYF. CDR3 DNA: TGTGCCACCAGCAGAGATGGCCAGGCGACTACAGATACGCAGTATTTT.

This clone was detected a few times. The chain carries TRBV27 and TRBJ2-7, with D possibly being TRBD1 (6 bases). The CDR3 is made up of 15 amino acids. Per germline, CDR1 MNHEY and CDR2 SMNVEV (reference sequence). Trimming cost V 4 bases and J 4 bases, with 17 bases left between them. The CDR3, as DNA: TGTGCCAGCAGTTCTTCCAGAGGGGGTGGGTACGAGCAGTACTTC. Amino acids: CASSSSRGGGYEQYF.

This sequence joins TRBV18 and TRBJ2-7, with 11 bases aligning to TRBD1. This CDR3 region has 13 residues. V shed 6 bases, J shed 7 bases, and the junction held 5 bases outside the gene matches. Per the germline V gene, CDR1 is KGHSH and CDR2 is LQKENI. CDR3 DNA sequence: TGTGCCAGCTCCCCCGGGACAGGGGGAGAGCAGTACTTC. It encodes CASSPGTGGEQYF.

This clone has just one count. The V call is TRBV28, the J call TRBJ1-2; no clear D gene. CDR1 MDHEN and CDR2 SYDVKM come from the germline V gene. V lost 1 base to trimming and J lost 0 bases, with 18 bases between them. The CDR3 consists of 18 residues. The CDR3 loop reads CASSLSEVRGMTNYGYTF. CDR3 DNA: TGTGCCAGCAGTTTATCGGAGGTACGGGGAATGACTAACTATGGCTACACCTTC.

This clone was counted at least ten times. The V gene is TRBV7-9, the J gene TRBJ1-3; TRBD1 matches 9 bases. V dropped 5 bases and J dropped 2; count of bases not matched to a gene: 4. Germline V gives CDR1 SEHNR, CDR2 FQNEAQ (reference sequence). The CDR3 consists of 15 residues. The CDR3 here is CASSKQGAAGNTIYF. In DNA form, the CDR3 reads TGTGCCAGCAGCAAACAGGGGGCGGCTGGAAACACCATATATTTT.

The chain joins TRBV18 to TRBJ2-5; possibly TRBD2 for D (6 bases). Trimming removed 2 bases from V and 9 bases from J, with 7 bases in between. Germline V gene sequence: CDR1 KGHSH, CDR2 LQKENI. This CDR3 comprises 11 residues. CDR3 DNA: TGTGCCAGCTCACCAGGGGAGGCCCAGTACTTC. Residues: CASSPGEAQYF.

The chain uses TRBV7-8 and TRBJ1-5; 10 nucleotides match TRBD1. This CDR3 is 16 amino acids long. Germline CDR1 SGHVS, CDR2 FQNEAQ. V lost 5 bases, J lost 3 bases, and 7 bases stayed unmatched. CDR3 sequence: CASSPRTGGNNQPQHF. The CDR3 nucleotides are TGTGCCAGCAGCCCCCGGACAGGGGGAAACAATCAGCCCCAGCATTTT.

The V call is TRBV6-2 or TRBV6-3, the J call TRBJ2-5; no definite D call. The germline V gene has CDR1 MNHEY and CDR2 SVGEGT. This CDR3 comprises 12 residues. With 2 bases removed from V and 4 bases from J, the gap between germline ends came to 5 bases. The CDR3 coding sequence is TGTGCCAGCAGTTACCCCCCAGAGACCCAGTACTTC. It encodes CASSYPPETQYF.

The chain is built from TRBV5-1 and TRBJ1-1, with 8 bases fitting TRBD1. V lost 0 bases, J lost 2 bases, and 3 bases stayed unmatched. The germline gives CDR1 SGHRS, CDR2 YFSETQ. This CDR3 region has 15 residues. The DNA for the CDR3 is TGCGCCAGCAGCTTGGCCGGACAGGGAAACACTGAAGCTTTCTTT. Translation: CASSLAGQGNTEAFF.

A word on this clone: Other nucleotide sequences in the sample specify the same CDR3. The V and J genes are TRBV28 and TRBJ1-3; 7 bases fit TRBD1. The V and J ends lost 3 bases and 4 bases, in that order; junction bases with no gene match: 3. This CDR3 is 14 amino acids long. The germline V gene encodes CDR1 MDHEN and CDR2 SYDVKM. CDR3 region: CASSFRGLGNTIYF. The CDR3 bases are TGTGCCAGCAGTTTTAGGGGGCTGGGAAACACCATATATTTT.

Here the CDR3 reads CASSSGPTNTGELFF. CDR3 nucleotide sequence: TGTGCCAGCAGCTCGGGACCGACTAATACCGGGGAGCTGTTTTTT. V is TRBV7-3 and J is TRBJ2-2, with D possibly being TRBD1 or TRBD2 (5 bases each). Germline values: CDR1 SGHTA, CDR2 FQGTGA. The CDR3 runs 15 residues. The germline V and J ends were trimmed by 4 bases and 5 bases, with 14 bases remaining between them. Supplemented by reference TRBV7-3 and TRBJ2-2, the full variable domain reads GAGVSQTPSNKVTEKGKYVELRCDPISGHTALYWYRQSLGQGPEFLIYFQGTGAADDSGLPNDRFFAVRPEGSVSTLKIQRTERGDSAVYLCASSSGPTNTGELFFGEGSRLTVL.

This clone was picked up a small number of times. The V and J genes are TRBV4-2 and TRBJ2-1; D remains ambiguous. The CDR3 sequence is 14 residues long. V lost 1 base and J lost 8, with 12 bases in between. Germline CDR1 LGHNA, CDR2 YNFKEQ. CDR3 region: CASSQGEEADEQFF. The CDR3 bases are TGTGCCAGCAGCCAAGGTGAAGAGGCGGATGAGCAGTTCTTC.

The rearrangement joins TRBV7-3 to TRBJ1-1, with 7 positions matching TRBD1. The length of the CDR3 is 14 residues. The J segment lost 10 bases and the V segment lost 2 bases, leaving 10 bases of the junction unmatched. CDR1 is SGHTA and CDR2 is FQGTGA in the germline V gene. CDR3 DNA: TGTGCCAGCAGCTTAGCGACAGGGAATCATGTAGCTTTCTTT. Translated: CASSLATGNHVAFF.

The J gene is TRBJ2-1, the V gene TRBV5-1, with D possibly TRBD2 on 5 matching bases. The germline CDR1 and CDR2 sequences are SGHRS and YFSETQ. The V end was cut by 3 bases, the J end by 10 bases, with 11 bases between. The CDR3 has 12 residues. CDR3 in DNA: TGCGCCAGCAGCTCCCCGCCGGGGGAGCAGTTCTTC. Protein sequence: CASSSPPGEQFF.